This T cell receptor (beta chain) emerged from a study of regulatory T cells in long-lasting Graves disease (dated by TCRdb to about 2021). Notes on the research overall: Patients with newly diagnosed Graves' disease had been on antithyroid drugs for under 3 months. Patients with persistent Graves' disease were compared with patients with newly diagnosed Graves' disease using TCR sequencing and RNA sequencing of peripheral blood. The study took place in China and was registered as a clinical trial. A total of around 35 samples underwent TCR sequencing, from roughly 13 patients with persistent Graves' disease and approximately 20 patients with newly diagnosed Graves' disease. What the study reported, not specific to this receptor: Compared with newly diagnosed patients, persistent Graves' disease patients had lower TCR Shannon entropy and fewer highly expanded clones, which suggests clonal expansion. Persistent patients shared more public clonotypes among themselves (more than 2,500) than newly diagnosed patients did (over 900). TRBV28, TRBJ1-2 and TRBJ2-5 were preferentially used in persistent disease, while TRBV20-1 and TRBJ2-1 were favored in newly diagnosed disease. The authors acknowledged the small sample size as a limitation that may reduce accuracy. Peripheral blood alone was examined, since thyroid tissue, which constituted the primary lesion, could not be accessed. Only the TCR beta chain was sequenced and analyzed.

Library generation was performed with multiplex PCR. These reads were obtained on an Illumina HiSeq 4000. iRepertoire HTBI primers and Arm-PCR amplification of CDR3 regions were used to construct TCR beta libraries. Gel purification was performed on PCR products prior to sequencing. Under the source paper's analysis protocol: Gene usage analysis of CDR3 amino acid clonotypes used the 60 to 75 TRBV and more than 13 TRBJ segments found across samples. COPE and FqMerger were used to merge filtered high-quality paired reads into contigs. BLAST was used to align contigs to IMGT TRBV, TRBD and TRBJ reference genes, and CDR3 was defined according to IMGT. Any clonotype with a frequency above 0.1% was classified as a highly expanded clone. Repertoire diversity was measured by Shannon entropy, and V-J evenness by the Gini coefficient. Clonotypes shared by more than one individual were considered public. Clones were called with MiXCR by TCRdb after fastp trimmed the public reads at Q25, and only in-frame beta chains were retained. Merged by CDR3 protein, the rows form single entries marked with the most common genes and DNA. TCRdb's processing, not the authors', yielded these V and J calls. Present in this sample are approximately 540,000 distinct CDR3 sequences, around 12% of which were seen just once. Of the sample, 8.9% falls within the top ten clones.

This clonotype was observed at least ten times. The target of this receptor is not known. Base quality data are lacking; no much larger clone is found one base away. Taken from the germline V gene, the CDR1 and CDR2 loops are ENHRY and SYGVKD. Trimming leaves V shorter by 3 bases and J shorter by 2 bases, with the junction holding 4 bases beyond the gene matches. Reading from cysteine to phenylalanine, the CDR3 counts 15 amino acids. Only the CDR3 DNA stays, 45 bases, in frame from base 1. The intended sense of this specimen's time point label: newly diagnosed GD, antithyroid drugs for less than 3 months. RNA was extracted from PBMCs in TRIzol for both TCR sequencing and RNA sequencing. The diagnosis of Graves' disease followed American Thyroid Association guidelines. Recruitment of patients was carried out at an endocrinology department in Xi'an, China. Each patient gave about 8.1 milliliters of peripheral blood, collected in an EDTA anticoagulant tube. Ficoll Paque Plus density gradient separation was used to isolate PBMCs, and no further T cell sorting was done. An Agilent 2100 Bioanalyzer and agarose gel were used to assess RNA quality, and a NanoDrop 2000 was used to measure RNA concentration.

These data are also associated with another study on T cells in Graves' hyperthyroidism and ophthalmopathy. Looking at the second paper: Stable Graves' hyperthyroidism was defined as no progression to ophthalmopathy during 18 months of follow-up. Hyperthyroidism patients were aged 18 to 65 years and newly diagnosed, with disease duration of less than 2 months. Patients with uncontrolled infections, other autoimmune diseases, pregnancy or lactation were excluded. Diagnoses relied on clinical symptoms, serum thyroxine and TRAb, thyroid ultrasound and orbital computed tomography. The first round of RT-PCR for the TCR CDR3 was performed with the HTBI primer set and the Qiagen OneStep RT-PCR kit. Most expanded thyroid clonotypes (frequency above 0.001) were also detected in blood, suggesting blood repertoires may reflect thyroid immune responses. In cross-validation, a model built on a 13 V-J signature told ophthalmopathy apart from stable hyperthyroidism with over 85% sensitivity and approximately 84% specificity, and in testing the same model reached 80%/75%. In validation, the model predicted progression to ophthalmopathy a median of approximately 6.6 months before onset, with approximately 70% sensitivity and roughly 73% specificity. To identify distinguishing TCR V-J signatures, a discovery cohort of some 99 patients was used, comprising some 45 with Graves' ophthalmopathy and around 57 with stable Graves' hyperthyroidism. Whether ophthalmopathy could be predicted prospectively was tested in an independent validation cohort made up of some 20 hyperthyroidism patients plus 17 patients who later progressed to ophthalmopathy. For training and testing, the 80 to 100 patients in the discovery cohort were randomly divided in a 7:3 ratio. In more than 5 Graves' hyperthyroidism patients, the study also compared T-cell repertoires from thyroid tissue with T-cell repertoires from blood. Once sampling was done, hyperthyroidism patients were given methimazole at a starting dose of 30 mg daily, whereas ophthalmopathy patients were given high-dose intravenous methylprednisolone. Libraries were constructed in a second round of multiplex PCR, after which size selection and purification were carried out. Libraries were sequenced paired-end with 100 bp reads on an Illumina HiSeq2000. SOAPnuke was used to process the raw data, throwing out any read that contained adapters or uncalled bases, had a mean Phred below 15, or lacked an exact constant-primer or identifier match. High-quality paired reads were merged with COPE v1.2.5, and unique nucleotide sequences were defined as clonotypes. Clonotypes were aligned to IMGT TRBV, TRBD and TRBJ reference segments using MiTCR v1.1. The analysis was restricted to V-J combinations with a frequency above 0.0001, which together covered 99% to 99.2% of the repertoires. A TCS score was defined as the ratio of F50 (clonal expansion) to E x V (chaos), with BLOSUM62-based TCRdist applied between CDR3 peptides within each V-J. Welch's t-statistics and random forest reduced roughly 540 V-J features to roughly 13, which were used in a naive Bayes classifier (R e1071). No statistical method was used to set the sample size in advance, and investigators knew the group allocation. The paper reports TCR Vbeta CDR3 sequencing of roughly 140 peripheral blood samples: fewer than 50 ophthalmopathy, 75 to 80 hyperthyroidism and approximately 17 progressor patients.

This sequence uses TRBV10-3 and TRBJ2-5, with 9 bases matching TRBD2. The sample consisted of peripheral blood mononuclear cells (PBMCs), taken at new diagnosis, from a patient treated with antithyroid drugs. The TCR comes from a woman between 25 and 40 years old with Graves disease. Donor details come from another sample of the same person, matched by shared clones. The CDR3 sequence is CAISDGGRVQETQYF. The DNA sequence is TGTGCCATCAGTGATGGCGGGAGGGTTCAAGAGACCCAGTACTTC.